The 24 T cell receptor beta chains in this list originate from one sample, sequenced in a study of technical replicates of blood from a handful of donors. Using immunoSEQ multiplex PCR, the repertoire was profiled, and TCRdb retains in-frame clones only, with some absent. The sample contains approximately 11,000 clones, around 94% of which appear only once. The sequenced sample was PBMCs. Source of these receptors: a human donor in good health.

Written as DNA, the CDR3 is TGCAGCACCAAACAGGGTCCCCAAGAGACCCAGTACTTC. Residues: CSTKQGPQETQYF. The chain uses TRBV29-1 and TRBJ2-5; perhaps TRBD1 as D (6 bases). V was pared by 8 bases and J by 1 base, with 14 bases between. Germline V gene data show CDR1 as SQVTM and CDR2 as ANQGSEA. This CDR3 contains 13 residues. Together with reference TRBV29-1 and TRBJ2-5, the CDR3 gives the full variable domain: SAVISQKPSRDICQRGTSLTIQCQVDSQVTMMFWYRQQPGQSLTLIATANQGSEATYESGFVIDKFPISRPNLTFSTLTVSNMSPEDSSIYLCSTKQGPQETQYFGPGTRLLVL.

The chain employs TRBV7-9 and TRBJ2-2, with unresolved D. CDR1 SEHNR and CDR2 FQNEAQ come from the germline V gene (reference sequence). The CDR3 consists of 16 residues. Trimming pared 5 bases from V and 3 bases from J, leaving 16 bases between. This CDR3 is CASSPLRGEDTGELFF. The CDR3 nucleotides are TGTGCCAGCAGCCCCTTGAGAGGCGAAGACACCGGGGAGCTGTTTTTT.

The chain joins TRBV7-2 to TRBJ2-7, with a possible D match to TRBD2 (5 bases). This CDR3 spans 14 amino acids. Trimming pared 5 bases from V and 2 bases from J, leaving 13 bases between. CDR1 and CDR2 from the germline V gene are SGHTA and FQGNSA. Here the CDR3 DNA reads TGTGCCAGCAGCCCCCCGAGGGATCCCTACGAGCAGTACTTC. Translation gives CASSPPRDPYEQYF. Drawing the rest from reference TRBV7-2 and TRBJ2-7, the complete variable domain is GAGVSQSPSNKVTEKGKDVELRCDPISGHTALYWYRQSLGQGLEFLIYFQGNSAPDKSGLPSDRFSAERTGGSVSTLTIQRTQQEDSAVYLCASSPPRDPYEQYFGPGTRLTVT.

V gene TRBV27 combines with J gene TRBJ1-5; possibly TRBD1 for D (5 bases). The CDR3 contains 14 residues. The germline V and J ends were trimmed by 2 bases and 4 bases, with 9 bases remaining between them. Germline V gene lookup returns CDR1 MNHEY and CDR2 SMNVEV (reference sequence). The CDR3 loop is CASSLHRLNQPQHF. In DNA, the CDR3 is TGTGCCAGCAGTTTACACAGGCTGAATCAGCCCCAGCATTTT.

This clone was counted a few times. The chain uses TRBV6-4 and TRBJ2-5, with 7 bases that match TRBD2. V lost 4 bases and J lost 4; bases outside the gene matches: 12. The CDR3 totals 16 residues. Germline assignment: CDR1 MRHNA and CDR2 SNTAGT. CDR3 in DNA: TGTGCCAGCAGTGCCGTGGCGGGAGAGGGGCGAGAGACCCAGTACTTC. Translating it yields CASSAVAGEGRETQYF.

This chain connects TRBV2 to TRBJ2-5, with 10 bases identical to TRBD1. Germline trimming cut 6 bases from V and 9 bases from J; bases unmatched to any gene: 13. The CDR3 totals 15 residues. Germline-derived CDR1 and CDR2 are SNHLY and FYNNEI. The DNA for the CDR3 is TGTGCCAGCAGAGCCCGGGACAGGGGCCGGGGGGCCCAGTACTTC. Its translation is CASRARDRGRGAQYF.

CDR3 bases: TGCGCCAGCAGCGCGACAGGGCTCTACGAGCAGTACTTC. This gives the protein CASSATGLYEQYF. The V call is TRBV10-1, the J call TRBJ2-7, with TRBD1 identical over 7 bases. CDR1 WNHNN and CDR2 SYGVQD come from the germline V gene (reference sequence). The CDR3 runs 13 residues. Losses at the gene ends were 6 bases for V and 3 bases for J; bases not matched to a gene: 5.

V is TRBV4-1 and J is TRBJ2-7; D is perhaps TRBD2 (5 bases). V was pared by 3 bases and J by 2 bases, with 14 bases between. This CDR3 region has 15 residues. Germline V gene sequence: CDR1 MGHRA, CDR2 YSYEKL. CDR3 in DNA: TGCGCCAGCAGCCATCAACCGAGGGCTCCCTACGAGCAGTACTTC. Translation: CASSHQPRAPYEQYF.

CDR3 DNA sequence: TGTGCCACCAGCAGAGAACGGGACTCCTACGAGCAGTACTTC. Its translation is CATSRERDSYEQYF. V and J are TRBV15 and TRBJ2-7, with a possible D match to TRBD2 (5 bases). Trimming shortened V by 0 bases and J by 0 bases, and 6 bases separated the two germline ends. The CDR3 totals 14 residues. The germline CDR1 and CDR2 sequences are LNHNV and YYDKDF (reference sequence).

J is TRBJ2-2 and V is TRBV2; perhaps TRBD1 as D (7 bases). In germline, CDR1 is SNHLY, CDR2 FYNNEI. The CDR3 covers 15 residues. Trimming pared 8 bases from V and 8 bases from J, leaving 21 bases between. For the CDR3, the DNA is TGTGCCAGCTCAGGGGGACTGTATGCTCCAGGGGAGCTGTTTTTT. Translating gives CASSGGLYAPGELFF.

The CDR3 protein is CASSQESQERETQYF. The DNA for the CDR3 is TGCGCCAGCAGCCAAGAGTCACAAGAACGAGAGACCCAGTACTTC. J is TRBJ2-5 and V is TRBV4-1; D gene unclear. Germline loops: CDR1 MGHRA, CDR2 YSYEKL. V shed 0 bases and J shed 4 bases, with 12 bases lying between them. The CDR3 extends over 15 amino acids.

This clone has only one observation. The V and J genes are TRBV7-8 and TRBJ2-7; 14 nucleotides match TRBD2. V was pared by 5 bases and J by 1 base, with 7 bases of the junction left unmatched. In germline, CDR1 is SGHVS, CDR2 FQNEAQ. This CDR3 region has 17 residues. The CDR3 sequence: CASSPWTSGRTSYEQYF. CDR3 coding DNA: TGTGCCAGCAGCCCATGGACTAGCGGGAGGACTTCCTACGAGCAGTACTTC.

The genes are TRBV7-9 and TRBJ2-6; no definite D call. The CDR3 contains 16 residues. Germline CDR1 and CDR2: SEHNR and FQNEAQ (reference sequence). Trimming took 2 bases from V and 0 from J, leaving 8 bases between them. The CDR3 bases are TGTGCCAGCAGCTTATCTGAGCACTCTGGGGCCAACGTCCTGACTTTC. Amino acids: CASSLSEHSGANVLTF.

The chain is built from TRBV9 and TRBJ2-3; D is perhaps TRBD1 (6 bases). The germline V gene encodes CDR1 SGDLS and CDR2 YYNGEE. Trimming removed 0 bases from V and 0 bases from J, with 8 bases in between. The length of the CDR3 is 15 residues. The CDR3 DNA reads TGTGCCAGCAGCGTAGCAGGGGCTAGCACAGATACGCAGTATTTT. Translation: CASSVAGASTDTQYF.

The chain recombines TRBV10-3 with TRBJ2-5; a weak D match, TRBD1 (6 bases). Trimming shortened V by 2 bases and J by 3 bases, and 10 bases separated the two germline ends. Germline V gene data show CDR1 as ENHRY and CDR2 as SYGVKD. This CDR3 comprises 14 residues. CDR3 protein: CAISEVGGEETQYF. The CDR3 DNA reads TGTGCCATCAGTGAGGTTGGGGGCGAAGAGACCCAGTACTTC.

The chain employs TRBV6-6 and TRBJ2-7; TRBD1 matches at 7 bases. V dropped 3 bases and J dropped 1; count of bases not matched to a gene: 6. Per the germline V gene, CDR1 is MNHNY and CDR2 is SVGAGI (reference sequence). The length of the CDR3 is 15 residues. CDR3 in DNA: TGTGCCAGCAGTTATTCGAACAGGGGTTCCTACGAGCAGTACTTC. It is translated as CASSYSNRGSYEQYF.

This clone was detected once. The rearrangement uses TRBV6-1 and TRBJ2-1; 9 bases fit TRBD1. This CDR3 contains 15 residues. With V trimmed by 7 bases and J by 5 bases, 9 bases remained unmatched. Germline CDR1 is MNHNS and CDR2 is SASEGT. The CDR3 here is CASTLQGATNNEQFF. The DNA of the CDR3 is TGTGCCAGCACCTTACAGGGGGCTACTAACAATGAGCAGTTCTTC.

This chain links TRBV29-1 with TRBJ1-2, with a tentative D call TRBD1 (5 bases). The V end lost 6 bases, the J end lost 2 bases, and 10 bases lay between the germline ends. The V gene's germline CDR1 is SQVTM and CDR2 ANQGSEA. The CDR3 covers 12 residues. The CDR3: CSVSDRNYGYTF. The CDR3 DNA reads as TGCAGCGTGTCCGACAGAAACTATGGCTACACCTTC.

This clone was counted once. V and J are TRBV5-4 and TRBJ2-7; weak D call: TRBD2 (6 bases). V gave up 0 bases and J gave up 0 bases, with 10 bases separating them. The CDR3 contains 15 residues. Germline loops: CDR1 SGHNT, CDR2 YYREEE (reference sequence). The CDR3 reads CASSLAGSRSYEQYF. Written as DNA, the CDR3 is TGTGCCAGCAGCTTGGCCGGGAGCCGCTCCTACGAGCAGTACTTC.

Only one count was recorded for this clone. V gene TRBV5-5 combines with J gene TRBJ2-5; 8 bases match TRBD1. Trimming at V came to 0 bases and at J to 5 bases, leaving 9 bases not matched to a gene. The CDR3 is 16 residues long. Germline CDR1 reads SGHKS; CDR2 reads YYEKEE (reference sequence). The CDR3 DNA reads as TGTGCCAGCAGCTTGGCCCCAGCAGGGGGCGACGAGACCCAGTACTTC. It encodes CASSLAPAGGDETQYF.

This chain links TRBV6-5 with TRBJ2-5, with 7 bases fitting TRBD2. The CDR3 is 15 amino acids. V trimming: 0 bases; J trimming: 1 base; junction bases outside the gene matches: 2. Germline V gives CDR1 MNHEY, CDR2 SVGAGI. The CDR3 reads CASSYSGGSQETQYF. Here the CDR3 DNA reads TGTGCCAGCAGTTACTCGGGGGGGTCCCAAGAGACCCAGTACTTC.

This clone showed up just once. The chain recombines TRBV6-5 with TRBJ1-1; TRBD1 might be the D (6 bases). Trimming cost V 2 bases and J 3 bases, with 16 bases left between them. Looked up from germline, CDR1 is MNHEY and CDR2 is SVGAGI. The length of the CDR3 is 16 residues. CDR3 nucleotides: TGTGCCAGCAGTTACGGGGGGGCACGGGTGTACACTGAAGCTTTCTTT. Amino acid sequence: CASSYGGARVYTEAFF.

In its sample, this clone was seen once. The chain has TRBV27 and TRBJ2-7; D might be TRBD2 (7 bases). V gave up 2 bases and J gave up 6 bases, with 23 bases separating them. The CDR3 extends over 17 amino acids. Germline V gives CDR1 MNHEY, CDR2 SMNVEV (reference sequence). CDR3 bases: TGTGCCAGCAGTTTAGTGGGGGGGGCCATGGGGATACGCGAGCAGTACTTC. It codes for CASSLVGGAMGIREQYF.

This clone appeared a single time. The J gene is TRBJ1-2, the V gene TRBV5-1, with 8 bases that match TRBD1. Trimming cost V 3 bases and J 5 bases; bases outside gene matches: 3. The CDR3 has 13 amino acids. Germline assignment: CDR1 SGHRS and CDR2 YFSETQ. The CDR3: CASSYTGGYGYTF. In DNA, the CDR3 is TGCGCCAGCAGCTACACAGGGGGGTATGGCTACACCTTC.